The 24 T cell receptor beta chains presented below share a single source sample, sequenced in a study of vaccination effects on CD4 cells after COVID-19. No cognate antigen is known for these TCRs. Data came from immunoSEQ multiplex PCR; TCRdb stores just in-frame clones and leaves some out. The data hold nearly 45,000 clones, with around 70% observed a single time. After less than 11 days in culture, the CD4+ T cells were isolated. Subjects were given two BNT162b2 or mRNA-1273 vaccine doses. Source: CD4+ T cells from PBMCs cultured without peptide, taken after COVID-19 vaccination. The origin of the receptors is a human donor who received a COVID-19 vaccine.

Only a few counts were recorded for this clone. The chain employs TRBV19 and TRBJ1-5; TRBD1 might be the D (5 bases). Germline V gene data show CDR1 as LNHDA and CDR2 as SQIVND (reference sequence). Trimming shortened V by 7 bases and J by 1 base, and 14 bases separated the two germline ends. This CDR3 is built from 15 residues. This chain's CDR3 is CASNGGKGSNQPQHF. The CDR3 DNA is TGTGCCAGTAATGGGGGAAAGGGAAGCAATCAGCCCCAGCATTTT.

This CDR3 is CASSLSAGGPGTQYF. The DNA for the CDR3 is TGCGCCAGCAGCCTCTCAGCGGGAGGGCCCGGGACCCAGTACTTC. V usage is TRBV4-1 and J usage is TRBJ2-5; 10 positions match TRBD2. The CDR3 is made up of 15 amino acids. Per germline, CDR1 MGHRA and CDR2 YSYEKL. V lost 4 bases, J lost 7 bases, and 9 bases stayed unmatched.

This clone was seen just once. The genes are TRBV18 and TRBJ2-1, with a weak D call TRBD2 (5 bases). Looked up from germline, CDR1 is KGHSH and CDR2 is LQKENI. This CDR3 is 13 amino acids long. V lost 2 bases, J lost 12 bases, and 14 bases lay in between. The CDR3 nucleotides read TGTGCCAGCTCACCATCCAATCCGGGAACGCAGTTCTTC. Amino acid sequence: CASSPSNPGTQFF. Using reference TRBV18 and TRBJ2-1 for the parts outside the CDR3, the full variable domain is NAGVMQNPRHLVRRRGQEARLRCSPMKGHSHVYWYRQLPEEGLKFMVYLQKENIIDESGMPKERFSAEFPKEGPSILRIQQVVRGDSAAYFCASSPSNPGTQFFGPGTRLTVL.

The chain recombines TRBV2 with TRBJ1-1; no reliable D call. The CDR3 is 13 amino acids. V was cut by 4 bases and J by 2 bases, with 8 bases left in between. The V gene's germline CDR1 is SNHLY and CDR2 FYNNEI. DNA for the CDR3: TGTGCCAGCAGTGCCTCATATAACACTGAAGCTTTCTTT. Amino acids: CASSASYNTEAFF.

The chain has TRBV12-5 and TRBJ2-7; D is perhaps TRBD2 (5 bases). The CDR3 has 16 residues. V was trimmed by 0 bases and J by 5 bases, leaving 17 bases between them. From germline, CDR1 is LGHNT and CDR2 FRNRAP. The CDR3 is CASGLVLRALADEQYF. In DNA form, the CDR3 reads TGTGCTAGTGGTTTGGTACTAAGGGCCCTAGCTGACGAGCAGTACTTC.

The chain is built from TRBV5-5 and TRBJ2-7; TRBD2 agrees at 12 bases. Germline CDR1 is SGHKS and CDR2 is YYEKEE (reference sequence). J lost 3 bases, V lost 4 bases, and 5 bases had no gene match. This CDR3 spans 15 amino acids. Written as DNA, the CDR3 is TGTGCCAGCAGCACCCTAGCGGGGGGGAACTACGAGCAGTACTTC. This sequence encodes CASSTLAGGNYEQYF.

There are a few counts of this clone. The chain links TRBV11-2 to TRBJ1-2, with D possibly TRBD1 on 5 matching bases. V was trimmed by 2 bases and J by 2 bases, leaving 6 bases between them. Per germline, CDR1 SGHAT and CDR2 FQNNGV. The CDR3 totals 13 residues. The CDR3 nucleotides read TGTGCCAGCAGCTTACGGGACAACTATGGCTACACCTTC. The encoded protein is CASSLRDNYGYTF.

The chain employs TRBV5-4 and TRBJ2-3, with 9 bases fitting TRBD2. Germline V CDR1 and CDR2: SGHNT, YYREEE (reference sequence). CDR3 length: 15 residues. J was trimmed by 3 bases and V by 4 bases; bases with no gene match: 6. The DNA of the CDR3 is TGTGCCAGCAGCCTTAGCGGGAGAAGGACAGATACGCAGTATTTT. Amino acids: CASSLSGRRTDTQYF.

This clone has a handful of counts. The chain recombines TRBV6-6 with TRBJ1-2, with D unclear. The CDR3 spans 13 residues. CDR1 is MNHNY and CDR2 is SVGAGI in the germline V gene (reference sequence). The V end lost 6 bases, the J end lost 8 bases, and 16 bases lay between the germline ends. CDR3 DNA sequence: TGTGCCAGCAGGAACCTCCGGGCAGGCGGCTACACCTTC. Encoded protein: CASRNLRAGGYTF.

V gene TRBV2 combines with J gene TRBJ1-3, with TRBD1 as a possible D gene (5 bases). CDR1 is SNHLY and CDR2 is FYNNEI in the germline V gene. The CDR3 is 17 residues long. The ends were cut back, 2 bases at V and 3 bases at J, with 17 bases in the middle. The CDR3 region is CASSESVWEGYGNTIYF. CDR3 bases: TGTGCCAGCAGTGAATCGGTTTGGGAGGGGTATGGAAACACCATATATTTT.

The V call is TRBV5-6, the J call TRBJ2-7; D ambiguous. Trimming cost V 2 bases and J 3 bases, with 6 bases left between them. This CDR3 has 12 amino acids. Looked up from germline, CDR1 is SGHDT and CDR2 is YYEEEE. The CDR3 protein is CASSFGNYEQYF. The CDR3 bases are TGTGCCAGCAGCTTTGGAAACTACGAGCAGTACTTC.

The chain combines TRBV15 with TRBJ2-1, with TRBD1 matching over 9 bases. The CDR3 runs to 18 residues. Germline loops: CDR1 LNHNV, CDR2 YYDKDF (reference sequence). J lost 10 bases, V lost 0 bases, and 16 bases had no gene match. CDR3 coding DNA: TGTGCCACCAGCAGAGAAGCAGGACAGGGGCGCTGGGACCGGGAGCAGTTCTTC. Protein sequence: CATSREAGQGRWDREQFF.

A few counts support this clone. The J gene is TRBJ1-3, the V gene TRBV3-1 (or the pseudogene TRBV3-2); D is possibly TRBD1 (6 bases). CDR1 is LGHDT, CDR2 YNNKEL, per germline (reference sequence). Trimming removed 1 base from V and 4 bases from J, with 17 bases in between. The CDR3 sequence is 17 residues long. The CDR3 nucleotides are TGTGCCAGCAGCCAAGGACCGGGACAAGGGTCGGGAAACACCATATATTTT. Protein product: CASSQGPGQGSGNTIYF.

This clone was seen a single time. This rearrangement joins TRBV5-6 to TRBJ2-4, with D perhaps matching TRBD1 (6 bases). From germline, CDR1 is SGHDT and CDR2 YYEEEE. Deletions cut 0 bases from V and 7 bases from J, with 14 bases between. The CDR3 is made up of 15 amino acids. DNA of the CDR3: TGTGCCAGCAGCTTGGAGACAGGTTATTCGAACATTCAGTACTTC. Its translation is CASSLETGYSNIQYF.

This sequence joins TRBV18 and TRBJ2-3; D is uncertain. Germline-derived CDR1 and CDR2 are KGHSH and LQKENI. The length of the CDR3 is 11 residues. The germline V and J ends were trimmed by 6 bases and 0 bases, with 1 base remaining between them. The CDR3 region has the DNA TGTGCCAGCTCTAGCACAGATACGCAGTATTTT. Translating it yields CASSSTDTQYF. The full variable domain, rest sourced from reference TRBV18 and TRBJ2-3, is NAGVMQNPRHLVRRRGQEARLRCSPMKGHSHVYWYRQLPEEGLKFMVYLQKENIIDESGMPKERFSAEFPKEGPSILRIQQVVRGDSAAYFCASSSTDTQYFGPGTRLTVL.

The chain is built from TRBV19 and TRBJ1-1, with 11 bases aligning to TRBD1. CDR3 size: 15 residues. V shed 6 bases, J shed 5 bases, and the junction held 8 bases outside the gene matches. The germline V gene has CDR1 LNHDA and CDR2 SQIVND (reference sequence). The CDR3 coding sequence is TGTGCCAGTAGGGCGGGGACAGGGGGTGGAACTGAAGCTTTCTTT. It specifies CASRAGTGGGTEAFF.

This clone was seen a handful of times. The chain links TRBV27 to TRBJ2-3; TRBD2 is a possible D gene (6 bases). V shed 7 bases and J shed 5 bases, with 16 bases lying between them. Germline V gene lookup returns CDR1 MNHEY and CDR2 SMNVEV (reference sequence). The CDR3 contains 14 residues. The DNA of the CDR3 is TGTGCCAGCACGCGGGGCCACCCCATAGATACGCAGTATTTT. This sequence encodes CASTRGHPIDTQYF.

This CDR3 is CASTSSGKSYEQYF. The CDR3 DNA reads as TGTGCCAGTACATCTAGCGGAAAATCCTACGAGCAGTACTTC. This chain connects TRBV19 to TRBJ2-7; TRBD2 agrees at 7 bases. Germline loops: CDR1 LNHDA, CDR2 SQIVND (reference sequence). This CDR3 region has 14 residues. Trimming removed 7 bases from V and 1 base from J; junction bases left unmatched: 7.

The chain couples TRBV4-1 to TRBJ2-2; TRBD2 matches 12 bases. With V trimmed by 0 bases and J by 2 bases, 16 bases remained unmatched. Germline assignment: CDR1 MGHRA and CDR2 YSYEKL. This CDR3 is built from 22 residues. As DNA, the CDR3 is TGCGCCAGCAGCCAAGATCGGCTAGCGGGAGGGCCGAGTCCGAAAAACACCGGGGAGCTGTTTTTT. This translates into CASSQDRLAGGPSPKNTGELFF.

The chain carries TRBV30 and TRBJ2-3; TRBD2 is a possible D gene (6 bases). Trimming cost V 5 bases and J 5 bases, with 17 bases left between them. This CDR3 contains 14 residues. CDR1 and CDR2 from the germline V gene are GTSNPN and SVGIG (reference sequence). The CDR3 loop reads CAWGLGGPGDTQYF. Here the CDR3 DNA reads TGTGCCTGGGGTCTCGGAGGGCCCGGAGATACGCAGTATTTT.

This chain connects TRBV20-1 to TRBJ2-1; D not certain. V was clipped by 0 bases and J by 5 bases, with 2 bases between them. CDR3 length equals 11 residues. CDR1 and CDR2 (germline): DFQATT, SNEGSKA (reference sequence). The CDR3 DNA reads TGCAGTGCTAGAGATAACAATGAGCAGTTCTTC. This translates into CSARDNNEQFF.

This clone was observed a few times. The CDR3 loop is CAIRRESENIQYF. CDR3 DNA sequence: TGTGCCATCAGGCGCGAGTCGGAAAACATTCAGTACTTC. This chain uses TRBV10-3 with TRBJ2-4; D is unresolved. The germline CDR1 and CDR2 sequences are ENHRY and SYGVKD. The CDR3 spans 13 residues. Trimming stripped 6 bases from V and 5 bases from J, with 11 bases between.

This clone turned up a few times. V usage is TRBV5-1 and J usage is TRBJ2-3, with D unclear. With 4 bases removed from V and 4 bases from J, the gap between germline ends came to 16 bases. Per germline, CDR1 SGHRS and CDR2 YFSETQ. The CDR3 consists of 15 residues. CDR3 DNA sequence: TGCGCCAGCAGCGACGGGTCCCTCGCGGCAGATACGCAGTATTTT. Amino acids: CASSDGSLAADTQYF.

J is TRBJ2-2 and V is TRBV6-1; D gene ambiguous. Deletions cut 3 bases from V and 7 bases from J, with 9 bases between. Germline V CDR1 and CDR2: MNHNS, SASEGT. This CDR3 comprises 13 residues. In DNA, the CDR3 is TGTGCCAGCAGTGATAGGGCCCGCGGGGAGCTGTTTTTT. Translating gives CASSDRARGELFF.